The present T cell receptor beta chain was sequenced within a study of identifying expanded T cells in peripheral blood. TCRdb keeps only in-frame clones here, not all; method: immunoSEQ multiplex PCR. The table shows about 80,000 clones, with around 90% occurring only once. Losses at the gene ends were 3 bases for V and 0 bases for J; bases not matched to a gene: 13. Germline V lookup: CDR1 KGHSH, CDR2 LQKENI. This CDR3 has 20 amino acids. V and J are TRBV18 and TRBJ2-7, with 14 positions matching TRBD2. The sequenced sample consisted of blood. This clonotype was sampled from a person aged 18 to 69 in good health. CDR3 amino acids: CASSPPPGTSGGLSSYEQYF. For the CDR3, the DNA is TGTGCCAGCTCACCGCCTCCCGGGACTAGCGGGGGTTTAAGCTCCTACGAGCAGTACTTC. The full variable domain, rest sourced from reference TRBV18 and TRBJ2-7, is NAGVMQNPRHLVRRRGQEARLRCSPMKGHSHVYWYRQLPEEGLKFMVYLQKENIIDESGMPKERFSAEFPKEGPSILRIQQVVRGDSAAYFCASSPPPGTSGGLSSYEQYFGPGTRLTVT.